This T cell receptor (beta chain) was found in a study of persistence of HIV-infected CD4 T cells. This clone was counted between two and nine times. Its antigen is unknown. The libraries were made with immunoSEQ version 4 in survey mode. Measured with immunoSEQ multiplex PCR; TCRdb has only the in-frame clones, and not every one. The data show more than 35,000 clones, 80% to 95% seen once. Cells were stimulated nonspecifically with anti-CD3/anti-CD28 magnetic beads. Sorting selected CD4+ T cells upregulating both CD40 ligand and CD69. Stimulated PBMCs had first been depleted of CD8+ T cells. CD8-depleted PBMCs were stimulated roughly 17 hours with anti-CD28/CD49d costimulation, CD40-blocking antibody and enfuvirtide. The CDR3 has 13 amino acids. CDR1 ENHRY and CDR2 SYGVKD come from the germline V gene. V lost 6 bases to trimming and J lost 8 bases, with 13 bases between them. Study-wide findings and caveats: TCR oligoclonality correlated with proviral oligoclonality in the same sorted populations.

The sequence was collected from an adult man with HIV who was CMV-seropositive. Sequenced here: CD4+ T cells sorted from PBMCs after approximately 19-hour stimulation, sampled from a patient who received antiretroviral therapy. This chain links TRBV10-3 with TRBJ1-4; maybe TRBD1 (5 bases). The CDR3 loop is CAIRGRLEEKLFF. CDR3 DNA sequence: TGTGCCATCAGGGGGCGTCTAGAGGAAAAACTGTTTTTT.